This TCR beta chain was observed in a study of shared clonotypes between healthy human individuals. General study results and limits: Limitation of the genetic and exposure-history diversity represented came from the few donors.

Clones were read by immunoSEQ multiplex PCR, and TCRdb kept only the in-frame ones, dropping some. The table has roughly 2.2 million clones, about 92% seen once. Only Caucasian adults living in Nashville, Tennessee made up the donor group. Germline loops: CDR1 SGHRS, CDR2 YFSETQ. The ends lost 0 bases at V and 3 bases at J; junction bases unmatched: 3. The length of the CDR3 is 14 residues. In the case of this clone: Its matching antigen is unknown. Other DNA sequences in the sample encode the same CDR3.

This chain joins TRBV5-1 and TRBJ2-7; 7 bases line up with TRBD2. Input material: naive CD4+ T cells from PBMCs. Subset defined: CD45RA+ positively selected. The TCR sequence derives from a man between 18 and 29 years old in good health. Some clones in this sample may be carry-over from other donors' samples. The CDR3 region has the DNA TGCGCCAGCAGCTTGGGCGGGAGTATCTACGAGCAGTACTTC. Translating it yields CASSLGGSIYEQYF.